Below are 19 T cell receptor beta chains sequenced from a single sample in a study of blood T cells in healthy people across ages (dated by TCRdb to the mid-2010s). Receptor libraries were prepared by 5' RACE. TCRdb lists the instrument as Illumina HiSeq 2500. A second PCR of roughly 7 to 12 cycles was performed with a sample-barcoded 5' primer and a J-beta primer mix. Using fastp trimming at Q25 and MiXCR clonotype assembly, TCRdb reanalyzed the public sequencing data and kept in-frame beta chains. Rows are unified per CDR3 protein, each entry keeping the most common DNA and genes. Within this sample are about 700,000 distinct CDR3 sequences, with approximately 31% of them counted one time only. Of the sample, just over 15% falls within the top ten clones. Sequencing was carried out using blood. These TCRs come from a woman over 75 in good health. Donor details come from another sample of the same person, matched by shared clones.

This clonotype was observed at least ten times. V and J are TRBV28 and TRBJ2-6, with D possibly TRBD1 on 5 matching bases. There are 15 residues in the CDR3. The germline V gene has CDR1 MDHEN and CDR2 SYDVKM. V lost 8 bases and J 2 bases, leaving 13 bases between the germline ends. CDR3 nucleotide sequence: TGTGCCAGCCAAGTCCAGGGCCCTGGGGCCAACGTCCTGACTTTC. Encoded protein: CASQVQGPGANVLTF.

This clonotype was seen a few times. This chain connects TRBV18 to TRBJ1-5; the match to TRBD1 covers 11 bases. The V and J ends lost 5 bases and 7 bases, in that order; junction bases with no gene match: 7. The CDR3 sequence is 15 residues long. Looked up from germline, CDR1 is KGHSH and CDR2 is LQKENI. This chain's CDR3 is CASSAWTGGRQPQHF. CDR3 nucleotide sequence: TGTGCCAGCTCAGCCTGGACAGGGGGCAGACAGCCCCAGCATTTT.

The genes are TRBV29-1 and TRBJ1-2; no clear D. The germline V gene has CDR1 SQVTM and CDR2 ANQGSEA. The CDR3 length is 13 residues. V shed 3 bases and J shed 0 bases, with 8 bases lying between them. This chain's CDR3 is CSVERAANYGYTF. CDR3 DNA sequence: TGCAGCGTTGAGAGGGCAGCTAACTATGGCTACACCTTC.

Concerning this clonotype: A much larger clone differs from this one at a single base, so this may be a read error. V is TRBV7-8 and J is TRBJ1-1, with D possibly being TRBD1 (5 bases). This CDR3 has 14 amino acids. Trimming took 8 bases from V and 6 from J, leaving 19 bases between them. Per germline, CDR1 SGHVS and CDR2 FQNEAQ. CDR3 sequence (DNA): TGTGCCAGCGGCTACCCGGGGAGGGACTCTGAAGCTTTCTTT. Translated: CASGYPGRDSEAFF.

The chain couples TRBV27 to TRBJ1-2; D is possibly TRBD1 (6 bases). V was pared by 6 bases and J by 5 bases, with 13 bases between. Germline V gene data show CDR1 as MNHEY and CDR2 as SMNVEV (reference sequence). The CDR3 extends over 13 amino acids. In nucleotides, the CDR3 is TGTGCCAGCAGGGCACAGGGCACGTATGGCTACACCTTC. This codes for CASRAQGTYGYTF.

This clonotype showed up many times. The gene calls are TRBV2 and TRBJ1-1; no definite D call. CDR1 SNHLY and CDR2 FYNNEI come from the germline V gene. Trimming cost V 7 bases and J 0 bases, with 15 bases left between them. The CDR3 is 15 residues long. CDR3 loop: CASNKMTRLNTEAFF. Written as DNA, the CDR3 is TGTGCCAGCAACAAAATGACAAGGTTGAACACTGAAGCTTTCTTT.

This clonotype was detected only a few times. The rearrangement joins TRBV18 to TRBJ1-2; TRBD1 matches at 10 bases. Trimming took 5 bases from V and 6 from J; bases not matched to a gene: 9. This CDR3 has 15 amino acids. CDR1 is KGHSH, CDR2 LQKENI, per germline. The CDR3 reads CASSKKGQGSNGYTF. Written as DNA, the CDR3 is TGTGCCAGCTCAAAAAAGGGACAGGGGTCCAATGGCTACACCTTC.

On this clonotype: A much larger clone differs from this one at a single base, so this may be a read error. V usage is TRBV29-1 and J usage is TRBJ1-1, with D maybe TRBD1 (5 bases). Trimming removed 4 bases from V and 4 bases from J, with 10 bases in between. The CDR3 is made up of 12 amino acids. Germline lookup yields CDR1 SQVTM and CDR2 ANQGSEA. CDR3 protein: CSVVTATTEAFF. CDR3 nucleotides: TGCAGCGTTGTGACAGCGACCACTGAAGCTTTCTTT.

Only a few counts were recorded for this clonotype. The chain has TRBV6-2 or TRBV6-3 and TRBJ1-5; 7 positions agree with TRBD1. The CDR3 extends over 15 amino acids. The germline V gene has CDR1 MNHEY and CDR2 SVGEGT. V was pared by 4 bases and J by 5 bases, with 8 bases of the junction left unmatched. The DNA for the CDR3 is TGTGCCAGCAGTTCTGACAGGGTAAGGGATCAGCCCCAGCATTTT. It yields the protein CASSSDRVRDQPQHF.

On this clonotype: This could be a read error, since a much larger clone is one nucleotide away. The rearrangement links TRBV7-9 to TRBJ2-1; 15 nucleotides align to TRBD2. The CDR3 spans 19 residues. Per the germline V gene, CDR1 is SEHNR and CDR2 is FQNEAQ (reference sequence). The CDR3 here is CASSLVGTSGGSSYNVQFF. CDR3 nucleotide sequence: TGTGCCAGCAGCTTAGTCGGGACTAGCGGGGGGAGCTCCTACAATGTGCAGTTCTTC.

This clonotype was detected ten times or more. V is TRBV29-1 and J is TRBJ1-1; D is unclear. Germline V gene data show CDR1 as SQVTM and CDR2 as ANQGSEA. The CDR3 spans 12 residues. The V gene lost 3 bases and the J gene lost 4 bases, with 9 bases spanning the gap. The CDR3 coding sequence is TGCAGCGTTGAGGAGGGTGGCACTGAAGCTTTCTTT. It yields the protein CSVEEGGTEAFF.

This clonotype showed up many times. The chain uses TRBV12-2 and TRBJ2-1; TRBD2 is the table's D call and was not checked against the DNA. TRBV12-2 has pseudogene status. CDR3 length equals 17 residues. As DNA, the CDR3 is TGTGCAAGTCGCTTAGCGGGACTAGCGGGAACCCACAATGAGCAGTTCTTC. As protein: CASRLAGLAGTHNEQFF.

This clonotype was observed many times. The chain links TRBV20-1 to TRBJ2-1, with D possibly matching TRBD2 (6 bases). The CDR3 has 12 residues. The V gene lost 8 bases and the J gene lost 7 bases, with 15 bases spanning the gap. Germline V gene sequence: CDR1 DFQATT, CDR2 SNEGSKA (reference sequence). The CDR3 DNA sequence: TGCAGTAGTGCCCGGGGAGGAAATGAGCAGTTCTTC. Translated, it gives CSSARGGNEQFF.

The genes are TRBV9 and TRBJ2-2, with D perhaps matching TRBD1 or TRBD2 (5 bases each). Germline assignment: CDR1 SGDLS and CDR2 YYNGEE. V lost 3 bases and J lost 5, with 17 bases in between. The CDR3 has 16 residues. The CDR3 spells CASSATRGRRTGELFF. CDR3 DNA: TGTGCCAGCAGCGCAACTCGGGGCAGAAGAACCGGGGAGCTGTTTTTT.

The genes are TRBV11-2 and TRBJ1-1, with D possibly TRBD1 on 6 matching bases. V lost 7 bases, J lost 2 bases, and 20 bases lay in between. The CDR3 contains 16 residues. Germline CDR1 and CDR2: SGHAT and FQNNGV. The CDR3 DNA reads TGTGCCAGCAACAGACCCGGGGGGCCTAGAAACACTGAAGCTTTCTTT. It is translated as CASNRPGGPRNTEAFF. The whole variable domain, remainder taken from reference TRBV11-2 and TRBJ1-1, is EAGVAQSPRYKIIEKRQSVAFWCNPISGHATLYWYQQILGQGPKLLIQFQNNGVVDDSQLPKDRFSAERLKGVDSTLKIQPAKLEDSAVYLCASNRPGGPRNTEAFFGQGTRLTVV.

This clonotype was observed at least ten times. The chain links TRBV7-2 to TRBJ2-7; 7 bases map to TRBD1. Germline V gene sequence: CDR1 SGHTA, CDR2 FQGNSA. After removal of 5 bases from V and 0 bases from J, the junction contained 7 bases not matched to a gene. This CDR3 has 15 amino acids. CDR3 loop: CASSPDRASSYEQYF. The CDR3 nucleotides are TGTGCCAGCAGCCCCGACAGGGCCAGCTCCTACGAGCAGTACTTC.

Note on this clonotype: A much more abundant neighbour one base away suggests this may be a read error. The rearrangement uses TRBV12-3 or TRBV12-4 and TRBJ2-3, with unresolved D. V was pared by 6 bases and J by 6 bases, with 13 bases between. This CDR3 spans 13 amino acids. The CDR3 bases are TGTGCCAGCAGGGTACCCGGACGGGATACGCAGTATTTT. It translates to CASRVPGRDTQYF.

Notes on this clonotype: It may be a read error: a sequence one base away is much more abundant. V is TRBV9 and J is TRBJ2-7, with 11 bases matching TRBD2. The CDR3 consists of 17 residues. Germline values: CDR1 SGDLS, CDR2 YYNGEE. The V segment lost 0 bases and the J segment 7 bases; nucleotides outside the gene matches: 12. The CDR3 DNA reads as TGTGCCAGCAGCGTAGGGGTAGCGGGGGGGCATTACAATGAGCAGTACTTC. Its translation: CASSVGVAGGHYNEQYF.

Concerning this clonotype itself: Since a much larger clone is just one base distant, this may be a read error. The chain uses TRBV4-2 and TRBJ2-1; D gene uncertain. Germline V CDR1 and CDR2: LGHNA, YNFKEQ. CDR3 length: 17 residues. The V gene lost 1 base and the J gene lost 5 bases, with 18 bases spanning the gap. CDR3 sequence: CASSQATRGIADNEQFF. DNA for the CDR3: TGTGCCAGCAGCCAAGCGACCCGAGGCATAGCTGACAATGAGCAGTTCTTC.